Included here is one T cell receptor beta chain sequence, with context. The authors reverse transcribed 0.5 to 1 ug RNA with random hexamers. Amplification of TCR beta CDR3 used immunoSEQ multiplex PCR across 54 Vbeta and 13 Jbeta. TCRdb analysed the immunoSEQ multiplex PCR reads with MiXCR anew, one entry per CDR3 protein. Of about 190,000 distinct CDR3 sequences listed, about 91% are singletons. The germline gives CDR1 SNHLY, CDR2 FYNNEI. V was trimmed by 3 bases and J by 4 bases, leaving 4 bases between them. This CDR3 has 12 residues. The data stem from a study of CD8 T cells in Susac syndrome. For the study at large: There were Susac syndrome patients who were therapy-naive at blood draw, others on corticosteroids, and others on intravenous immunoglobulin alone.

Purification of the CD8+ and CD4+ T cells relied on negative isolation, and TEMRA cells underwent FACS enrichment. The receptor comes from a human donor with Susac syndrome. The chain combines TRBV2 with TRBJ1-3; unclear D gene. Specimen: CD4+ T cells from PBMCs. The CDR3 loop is CASSDRGNTIYF. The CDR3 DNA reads TGTGCCAGCAGTGACCGGGGAAACACCATATATTTT. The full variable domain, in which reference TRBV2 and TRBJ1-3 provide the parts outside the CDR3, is EPEVTQTPSHQVTQMGQEVILRCVPISNHLYFYWYRQILGQKVEFLVSFYNNEISEKSEIFDDQFSVERPDGSNFTLKIRSTKLEDSAMYFCASSDRGNTIYFGEGSWLTVV.